These 26 T cell receptor beta chains were all obtained from the same sample, sequenced in a study of T cells and Merkel cell carcinoma outcomes. TCRdb's copy holds only in-frame clones and misses some; the assay was immunoSEQ multiplex PCR. The sample carries roughly 15,000 clones, 75% to 85% recorded once. What was sequenced was tumor tissue from Merkel cell carcinoma. Source of these receptors: a human donor with Merkel cell carcinoma.

This chain uses TRBV10-3 with TRBJ1-1; tentatively, D is TRBD1 (6 bases). In germline, CDR1 is ENHRY, CDR2 SYGVKD. This CDR3 is 15 amino acids long. V was shortened by 10 bases and J by 0 bases, with 18 bases between the two germline ends. CDR3 DNA: TGTGCCACCACGGCGGGGAGGGGGTTGAACACTGAAGCTTTCTTT. Translating it yields CATTAGRGLNTEAFF.

This clone ranks as medium-sized. The chain recombines TRBV2 with TRBJ2-5; TRBD2 might be the D (6 bases). Trimming shortened V by 3 bases and J by 5 bases, and 10 bases separated the two germline ends. The germline V gene encodes CDR1 SNHLY and CDR2 FYNNEI. The CDR3 is made up of 13 amino acids. CDR3 protein: CASSDGTEETQYF. CDR3 nucleotide sequence: TGTGCCAGCAGTGACGGGACTGAGGAGACCCAGTACTTC.

This chain connects TRBV11-2 to TRBJ1-1; maybe TRBD1 (5 bases). Trimming stripped 0 bases from V and 7 bases from J, with 12 bases between. CDR3 size: 14 residues. Per germline, CDR1 SGHAT and CDR2 FQNNGV. CDR3 amino acids: CASSLDGTQFEAFF. CDR3 coding DNA: TGTGCCAGCAGCTTAGATGGGACCCAGTTTGAAGCTTTCTTT.

The chain combines TRBV11-3 with TRBJ2-1; D is ambiguous. The CDR3 sequence is 13 residues long. Germline values: CDR1 SGHNT, CDR2 YENEEA. The V gene lost 2 bases and the J gene lost 6 bases, with 8 bases spanning the gap. The CDR3 region has the DNA TGTGCCAGCAGCTTAAGCGCGAGCAATGAGCAGTTCTTC. It is translated as CASSLSASNEQFF.

The chain has TRBV28 and TRBJ1-1; tentative D call: TRBD1 (6 bases). V lost 5 bases, J lost 1 base, and 14 bases lay in between. The CDR3 has 15 residues. Germline V gives CDR1 MDHEN, CDR2 SYDVKM. CDR3 sequence reads: CASSETGTRNTEAFF. The DNA for the CDR3 is TGTGCCAGCAGTGAAACCGGGACAAGGAACACTGAAGCTTTCTTT.

The chain recombines TRBV6-5 with TRBJ1-2, with unresolved D. V was pared by 0 bases and J by 4 bases, with 9 bases between. CDR1 MNHEY and CDR2 SVGAGI come from the germline V gene. The CDR3 consists of 14 residues. Here the CDR3 reads CASSYSGSSYGYTF. DNA for the CDR3: TGTGCCAGCAGTTACTCTGGGTCCAGCTATGGCTACACCTTC.

This chain links TRBV5-4 with TRBJ1-1, with 9 bases that match TRBD1. CDR3 length: 15 residues. V lost 4 bases, J lost 2 bases, and 6 bases stayed unmatched. Germline V gene sequence: CDR1 SGHNT, CDR2 YYREEE (reference sequence). The CDR3 DNA follows: TGTGCCAGCAGCGTCCAGGGACAGGGCAACACTGAAGCTTTCTTT. Its protein product is CASSVQGQGNTEAFF.

This chain connects TRBV6-1 to TRBJ1-2; no clear D gene. The CDR3 sequence is 13 residues long. CDR1 and CDR2 from the germline V gene are MNHNS and SASEGT. The germline V and J ends were trimmed by 4 bases and 8 bases, with 14 bases remaining between them. The CDR3 nucleotides read TGTGCCAGCAGTGTCCCCCTGCCGGGAGGCTACACCTTC. This sequence encodes CASSVPLPGGYTF.

This chain joins TRBV9 and TRBJ2-1, with D perhaps matching TRBD1 or TRBD2 (6 bases each). CDR3 length: 16 amino acids. Germline V CDR1 and CDR2: SGDLS, YYNGEE. Trimming shortened V by 0 bases and J by 0 bases, and 10 bases separated the two germline ends. The CDR3 region is CASSVVGGFSYNEQFF. For the CDR3, the DNA is TGTGCCAGCAGCGTAGTGGGGGGCTTCTCCTACAATGAGCAGTTCTTC. The full variable domain, completed using reference TRBV9 and TRBJ2-1, is DSGVTQTPKHLITATGQRVTLRCSPRSGDLSVYWYQQSLDQGLQFLIQYYNGEERAKGNILERFSAQQFPDLHSELNLSSLELGDSALYFCASSVVGGFSYNEQFFGPGTRLTVL.

Only one count was recorded for this clone. The chain uses TRBV5-1 and TRBJ1-5; no reliable D call. V gave up 5 bases and J gave up 2 bases, with 11 bases separating them. This CDR3 is built from 14 residues. Germline assignment: CDR1 SGHRS and CDR2 YFSETQ. In DNA form, the CDR3 reads TGCGCCAGCAGACCCGACTCGGGCAATCAGCCCCAGCATTTT. The encoded protein is CASRPDSGNQPQHF.

This clone was seen just once. The junction shows a germline mismatch at one end, possibly a read error. This chain links TRBV7-9 with TRBJ1-1, with 8 bases matching TRBD1. CDR3 length: 17 amino acids. The germline V gene encodes CDR1 SEHNR and CDR2 FQNEAQ (reference sequence). CDR3 DNA sequence: TGTGCCAGCAGCAACAACCCAGGGGGCAGGGGGAACACTGAAGTTTTCTTT. Translating gives CASSNNPGGRGNTEVFF. Full variable domain (rest looked up from reference TRBV7-9 and TRBJ1-1): DTGVSQNPRHKITKRGQNVTFRCDPISEHNRLYWYRQTLGQGPEFLTYFQNEAQLEKSRLLSDRFSAERPKGSFSTLEIQRTEQGDSAMYLCASSNNPGGRGNTEVFFGQGTRLTVV.

The genes are TRBV6-6 and TRBJ2-2; a possible D gene is TRBD1 (6 bases). Per the germline V gene, CDR1 is MNHNY and CDR2 is SVGAGI (reference sequence). The CDR3 is 13 residues long. CDR3 DNA sequence: TGTGCGCACAAGGCAGGGGCCACCGGGGAGCTGTTTTTT. Translation: CAHKAGATGELFF.

This chain links TRBV5-1 with TRBJ2-3; 10 bases align to TRBD1. There are 15 residues in the CDR3. V shed 4 bases, J shed 1 base, and the junction held 3 bases outside the gene matches. Germline-derived CDR1 and CDR2 are SGHRS and YFSETQ. In DNA form, the CDR3 reads TGCGCCAGCAGCCGAGGACAGGGGGGCACAGATACGCAGTATTTT. Protein sequence: CASSRGQGGTDTQYF.

The chain carries TRBV30 and TRBJ2-1; D may correspond to TRBD1 or TRBD2 (6 bases each). CDR3 length equals 13 residues. Germline lookup yields CDR1 GTSNPN and CDR2 SVGIG (reference sequence). The ends were cut back, 0 bases at V and 12 bases at J, with 15 bases in the middle. The CDR3 loop is CAWSVRGGGGQFF. The CDR3 DNA reads TGTGCCTGGAGTGTACGGGGTGGAGGGGGGCAGTTCTTC.

The chain combines TRBV9 with TRBJ2-5; the match to TRBD2 covers 7 bases. The CDR3 has 16 residues. CDR1 and CDR2 (germline): SGDLS, YYNGEE. V trimming: 3 bases; J trimming: 2 bases; junction bases outside the gene matches: 10. The CDR3 is CASSARDYITQETQYF. CDR3 nucleotides: TGTGCCAGCAGCGCCCGGGACTACATTACGCAAGAGACCCAGTACTTC.

This clone was counted once. This chain uses TRBV1 with TRBJ2-2. TRBV1 is a pseudogene. The CDR3 covers 15 residues. CDR3 nucleotides: TGCACCAGCAGCCAAGTATGGGGAAGGGACGGGGAGCTGTTTTTT. Residues: CTSSQVWGRDGELFF.

This clone was found a few times. The chain uses TRBV28 and TRBJ2-7, with TRBD2 matching 7 bases. Germline loops: CDR1 MDHEN, CDR2 SYDVKM. The junction had 5 bases not matched to a gene; V was cut back by 6 bases and J by 0 bases. The CDR3 runs to 14 residues. Here the CDR3 reads CASRRAGFSYEQYF. In DNA form, the CDR3 reads TGTGCCAGCAGGCGAGCGGGATTCTCCTACGAGCAGTACTTC.

V gene TRBV19 combines with J gene TRBJ1-1; the D gene is possibly TRBD1 (6 bases). The CDR3 totals 14 residues. Trimming pared 6 bases from V and 0 bases from J, leaving 11 bases between. CDR1 is LNHDA and CDR2 is SQIVND in the germline V gene (reference sequence). The CDR3 is CASRDRYMNTEAFF. The CDR3 nucleotides read TGTGCCAGTAGGGACAGATACATGAACACTGAAGCTTTCTTT. The whole variable domain, filled in from reference TRBV19 and TRBJ1-1, reads DGGITQSPKYLFRKEGQNVTLSCEQNLNHDAMYWYRQDPGQGLRLIYYSQIVNDFQKGDIAEGYSVSREKKESFPLTVTSAQKNPTAFYLCASRDRYMNTEAFFGQGTRLTVV.

The CDR3: CASSLSDGNNSPLHF. DNA of the CDR3: TGCGCCAGCAGCTTATCCGACGGTAATAATTCACCCCTCCACTTT. The rearrangement joins TRBV5-1 to TRBJ1-6; D unresolved. Germline CDR1 is SGHRS and CDR2 is YFSETQ. Trimming left V 2 bases short and J 5 bases short, with 11 bases between. The CDR3 spans 15 residues.

The chain recombines TRBV7-3 with TRBJ1-1, with no clear D. V shed 4 bases and J shed 7 bases, with 13 bases lying between them. The CDR3 covers 13 residues. Germline V lookup: CDR1 SGHTA, CDR2 FQGTGA. CDR3 nucleotide sequence: TGTGCCAGCAGCTATAGCCCGGACGGTGAAGCTTTCTTT. It encodes CASSYSPDGEAFF. Based on the CDR3 plus reference TRBV7-3 and TRBJ1-1, the full variable domain is GAGVSQTPSNKVTEKGKYVELRCDPISGHTALYWYRQSLGQGPEFLIYFQGTGAADDSGLPNDRFFAVRPEGSVSTLKIQRTERGDSAVYLCASSYSPDGEAFFGQGTRLTVV.

The chain joins TRBV18 to TRBJ1-5, with D perhaps matching TRBD1 (5 bases). Per the germline V gene, CDR1 is KGHSH and CDR2 is LQKENI. Deletions cut 6 bases from V and 0 bases from J, with 9 bases between. The CDR3 has 14 residues. CDR3 loop: CASSWGYSNQPQHF. DNA of the CDR3: TGTGCCAGCTCCTGGGGGTATAGCAATCAGCCCCAGCATTTT. Variable domain in full (rest from reference TRBV18 and TRBJ1-5): NAGVMQNPRHLVRRRGQEARLRCSPMKGHSHVYWYRQLPEEGLKFMVYLQKENIIDESGMPKERFSAEFPKEGPSILRIQQVVRGDSAAYFCASSWGYSNQPQHFGDGTRLSIL.

This clone has a handful of counts. V and J are TRBV5-1 and TRBJ1-1; weak D call: TRBD1 (6 bases). Trimming shortened V by 4 bases and J by 1 base, and 11 bases separated the two germline ends. The CDR3 runs 14 residues. CDR1 and CDR2 (germline): SGHRS, YFSETQ. The CDR3 protein is CASSRDTGNTEAFF. The CDR3 DNA follows: TGCGCCAGCAGCCGGGACACCGGGAACACTGAAGCTTTCTTT.

The J gene is TRBJ1-2, the V gene TRBV9; 7 bases map to TRBD1. Unmatched junction bases numbered 5, after V lost 4 bases and J lost 5 bases. The germline V gene encodes CDR1 SGDLS and CDR2 YYNGEE. The CDR3 consists of 13 residues. DNA of the CDR3: TGTGCCAGCAGCCCGGGACAGTTTTATGGCTACACCTTC. Protein: CASSPGQFYGYTF.

This chain connects TRBV21-1 to TRBJ1-2; the table's TRBD1 call for D was not verified on the DNA. TRBV21-1 is reported as a pseudogene. This CDR3 is built from 16 residues. The CDR3 sequence: CASSLQAGQGAYGYTF. CDR3 in DNA: TGTGCCAGCAGCCTCCAGGCAGGACAGGGGGCCTATGGCTACACCTTC.

The rearrangement uses TRBV29-1 and TRBJ1-1, with TRBD1 matching over 9 bases. Germline-derived CDR1 and CDR2 are SQVTM and ANQGSEA. This CDR3 has 13 residues. Losses at the gene ends were 7 bases for V and 2 bases for J; bases not matched to a gene: 5. The CDR3 loop reads CSALGQGNTEAFF. The DNA for the CDR3 is TGCAGCGCCCTGGGACAGGGAAACACTGAAGCTTTCTTT.

This clone was detected only a few times. The V call is TRBV7-6, the J call TRBJ1-2, with 8 bases fitting TRBD1. This CDR3 has 12 amino acids. Germline assignment: CDR1 SGHVS and CDR2 FNYEAQ. V shed 5 bases and J 7 bases; nucleotides not matched to a gene: 3. The DNA for the CDR3 is TGTGCCAGCAGCGGACAGGGCGGTGGCTACACCTTC. Protein product: CASSGQGGGYTF.